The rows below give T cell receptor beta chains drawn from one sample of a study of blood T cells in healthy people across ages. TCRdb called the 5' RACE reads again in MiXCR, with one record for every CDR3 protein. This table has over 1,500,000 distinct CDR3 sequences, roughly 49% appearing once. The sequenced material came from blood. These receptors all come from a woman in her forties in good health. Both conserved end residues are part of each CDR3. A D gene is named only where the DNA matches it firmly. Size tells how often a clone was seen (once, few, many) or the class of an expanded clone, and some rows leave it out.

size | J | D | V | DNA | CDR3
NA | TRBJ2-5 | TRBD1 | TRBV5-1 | TGCGCCAGCAGCTTGGAGGAACTGGGACAGATGAGAGAGGCCCAGTACTTC | CASSLEELGQMREAQYF
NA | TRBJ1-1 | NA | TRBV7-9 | TGTGCCAGCAGCTTAGGACCGCTAAAAGCTTTCTTT | CASSLGPLKAFF
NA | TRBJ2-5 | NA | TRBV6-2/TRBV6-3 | TGTGCCAGCAGGGACCCGGTGACCGAGACCCAGTACTTC | CASRDPVTETQYF
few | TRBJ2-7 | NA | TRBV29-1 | TGCAGCGTTGATGCGGGCGGGATGGGCGAGCAGTACTTC | CSVDAGGMGEQYF
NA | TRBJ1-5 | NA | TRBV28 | TGTGCCAGCAGGGGGGGTGGGGCTAGCAATCAGCCCCAGCATTTT | CASRGGGASNQPQHF
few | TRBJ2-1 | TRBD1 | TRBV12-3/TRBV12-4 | TGTGCCAGCAGTCCACGAGGACAGGGTGCCTACAATGAGCAGTTCTTC | CASSPRGQGAYNEQFF
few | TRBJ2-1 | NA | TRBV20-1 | TGCAGTGCTAAGGGTCCGGGCAGAGATCACAATGAGCAGTTCTTC | CSAKGPGRDHNEQFF
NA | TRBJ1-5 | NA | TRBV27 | TGTGCCAGCAGCTCCTCAAGCGGGGTCGTTAATCAGCCCCAGCATTTT | CASSSSSGVVNQPQHF
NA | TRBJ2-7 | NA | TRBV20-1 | TGCAGTGCTAGAGGCCTAGGGGGGGTCCAGTACTTC | CSARGLGGVQYF
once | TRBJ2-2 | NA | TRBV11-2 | TGTGCCAGCAACAACCGAGGGGGGCCGAACACCGGGGAGCTGTTTTTT | CASNNRGGPNTGELFF
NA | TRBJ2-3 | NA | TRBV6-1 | TGTGCCAGCACCAGAGGGGGGATTGGCACAGATACGCAGTATTTT | CASTRGGIGTDTQYF
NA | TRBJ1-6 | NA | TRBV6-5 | TGTGCCACCCATCGGCTCTATAATTCACCCCTCCACTTT | CATHRLYNSPLHF
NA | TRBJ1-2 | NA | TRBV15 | TGTGCCACCCTCGAGGTCAACTATGGCTACACCTTC | CATLEVNYGYTF
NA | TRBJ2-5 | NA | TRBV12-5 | TGTGCTAGTGGTTTTGGGCTTGGGGAGACCCAGTACTTC | CASGFGLGETQYF
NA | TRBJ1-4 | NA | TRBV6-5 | TGTGCCGGCGGGGGCGGGAATCGAGAAAAACTGTTTTTT | CAGGGGNREKLFF
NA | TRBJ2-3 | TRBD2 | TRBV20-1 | TGCAGTGCTAGCGGGGGGGCGCGGGCGAATACGCAGTATTTT | CSASGGARANTQYF
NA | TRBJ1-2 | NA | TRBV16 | TGTGCCAGCACCCGTCTAGCGGGAAATGGTGGCTACACCTTC | CASTRLAGNGGYTF
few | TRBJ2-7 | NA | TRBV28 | TGTGCCAGCAGTTTATTCGCTTGGTTTCGCTCCTACGAGCAGTACTTC | CASSLFAWFRSYEQYF
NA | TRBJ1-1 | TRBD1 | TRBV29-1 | TGCAGCACGGACAGGGGAAGCACTGAAGCTTTCTTT | CSTDRGSTEAFF
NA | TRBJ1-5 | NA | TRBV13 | TGTGCCAGCAGCTTAGCTCGGAAAAATCAGCCCCAGCATTTT | CASSLARKNQPQHF